The T cell receptor beta chain described here comes from a study of blood T cell repertoires in COVID-19. Study details: Samples taken during acute and convalescent COVID-19 were collected in the United States, Italy and Spain. The analysed material was cDNA or gDNA that came from T cells, B-cell-depleted T cells, or PBMCs.

Germline CDR1 and CDR2: SGHAT and FQNNGV. This CDR3 is 14 amino acids long. V trimming: 10 bases; J trimming: 4 bases; junction bases outside the gene matches: 11. In the original analysis: By means of reference gene primer amplification, nucleated cell counts were estimated. Profiling relied on immunoSEQ multiplex PCR, and the TCRdb table lists in-frame clones only, not all of them. From that table come the V and J calls and clone size; the DNA was used to work out D and trimming. The sample records about 160,000 clones, about 89% being singletons. The chain recombines TRBV11-2 with TRBJ1-2; 8 bases are a match to TRBD1. This receptor was obtained from a man of 80 years or more with acute or convalescent COVID-19. Sample: peripheral blood. In DNA, the CDR3 is TGTGCCACCCCATCCCCAGGGGGCGGCTATGGCTACACCTTC. Translation gives CATPSPGGGYGYTF.